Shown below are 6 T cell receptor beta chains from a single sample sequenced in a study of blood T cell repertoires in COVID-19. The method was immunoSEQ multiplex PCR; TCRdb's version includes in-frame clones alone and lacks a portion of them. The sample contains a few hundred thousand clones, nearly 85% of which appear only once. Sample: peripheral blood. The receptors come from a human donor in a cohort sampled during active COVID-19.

CDR3 sequence: CASSDRLAGYSYEQYF. CDR3 DNA: TGTGCCAGCAGCGACAGACTAGCGGGTTACTCCTACGAGCAGTACTTC. The J gene is TRBJ2-7, the V gene TRBV21-1; TRBD2 reflects the table's D call only, with no check against the DNA. TRBV21-1 is tagged as a pseudogene. The CDR3 has 16 amino acids.

The CDR3 loop reads CASSSPGTSGIRTGELFF. The CDR3 DNA sequence: TGCGCCAGCAGCTCCCCCGGGACTAGCGGGATTAGGACCGGGGAGCTGTTTTTT. The rearrangement links TRBV5-1 to TRBJ2-2; 13 bases are a match to TRBD2. This CDR3 is built from 18 residues. CDR1 is SGHRS and CDR2 is YFSETQ in the germline V gene. The V segment lost 3 bases and the J segment 5 bases; nucleotides outside the gene matches: 10.

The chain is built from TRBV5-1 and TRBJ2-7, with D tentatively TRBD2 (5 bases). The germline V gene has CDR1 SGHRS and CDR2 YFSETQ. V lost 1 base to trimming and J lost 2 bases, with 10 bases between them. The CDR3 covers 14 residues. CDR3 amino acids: CASSLLGETYEQYF. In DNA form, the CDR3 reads TGCGCCAGCAGCTTGCTCGGGGAAACCTACGAGCAGTACTTC.

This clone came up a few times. This CDR3 reads CAITPGQGVNYGYTF. As DNA, the CDR3 is TGTGCCATCACCCCCGGACAGGGGGTTAACTATGGCTACACCTTC. The V and J genes are TRBV10-3 and TRBJ1-2; TRBD1 aligns across 10 bases. The CDR3 covers 15 residues. Germline trimming cut 7 bases from V and 1 base from J; bases unmatched to any gene: 6. The V gene's germline CDR1 is ENHRY and CDR2 SYGVKD.

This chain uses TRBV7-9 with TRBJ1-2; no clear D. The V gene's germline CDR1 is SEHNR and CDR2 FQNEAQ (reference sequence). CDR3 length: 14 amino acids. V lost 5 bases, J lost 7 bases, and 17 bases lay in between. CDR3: CASSRAEGPIGYTF. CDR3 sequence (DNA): TGTGCCAGCAGCAGGGCAGAGGGTCCCATTGGCTACACCTTC.

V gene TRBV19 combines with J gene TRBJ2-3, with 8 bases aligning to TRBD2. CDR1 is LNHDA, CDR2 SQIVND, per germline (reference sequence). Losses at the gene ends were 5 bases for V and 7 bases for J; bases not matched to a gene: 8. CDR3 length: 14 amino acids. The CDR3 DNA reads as TGTGCCAGTAGTCAAGGGACTAGGGGGAATACGCAGTATTTT. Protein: CASSQGTRGNTQYF.